This TCR beta chain was retrieved from a study of blood T cell repertoires in COVID-19. Study-level information: Sites in the United States, Italy and Spain provided acute and convalescent COVID-19 samples. T cells, B-cell-depleted T cells, or PBMCs provided the cDNA or gDNA that served as material.

Original analysis: Amplification of reference gene primers provided the estimated nucleated cell counts. Libraries were prepared by immunoSEQ multiplex PCR; TCRdb keeps only in-frame clonotypes and omits some of them. That table is the source of V, J and clone size, and D and trimming were worked out from the DNA. The table has about 120,000 clones, roughly nine tenths seen once. Trimming cost V 4 bases and J 7 bases; bases outside gene matches: 10. The CDR3 is 15 amino acids. Germline CDR1 SGHNT, CDR2 YYREEE (reference sequence). Sequenced input: peripheral blood. This TCR was recovered from a human donor with active COVID-19. The donor label of this sample is uncertain. The chain joins TRBV5-4 to TRBJ2-1, with 8 bases fitting TRBD2. In DNA, the CDR3 is TGTGCCAGCAGCCCCCGGGGGGGACGAGGTAATGAGCAGTTCTTC. It codes for CASSPRGGRGNEQFF.